These 17 T cell receptor beta chains originate from one sample sequenced in a study of T cells expressing NK-cell markers. TCRdb re-called the 5' RACE reads; one entry per CDR3 protein, DNA not given. The table for this sample gives 300,000 to 450,000 distinct CDR3 sequences. Sequencing was done on a sample of blood T cells: a sorted CD56 or NKG2C T cell subset, CD4+ or CD8+ T cells, or bulk PBMC T cells (not recorded which). Receptor source: a man between 18 and 69 years old in good health.

The genes are TRBV6-5 and TRBJ1-1. The CDR3 has 11 amino acids. Germline V lookup: CDR1 MNHEY, CDR2 SVGAGI. CDR3 sequence reads: CASSQHLVAFF.

V usage is TRBV6-6 and J usage is TRBJ2-3; no DNA is available, so the TRBD1 call from TCRdb remains unchecked. The CDR3 extends over 12 amino acids. Germline V lookup: CDR1 MNHNY, CDR2 SVGAGI (reference sequence). This CDR3 reads CASTGAADTQYF.

The chain carries TRBV18 and TRBJ2-5; TCRdb picks TRBD1, but there is no DNA to check that call. Per germline, CDR1 KGHSH and CDR2 LQKENI. This CDR3 region has 14 residues. The CDR3: CASSPQQGLETQYF. The whole variable domain, remainder taken from reference TRBV18 and TRBJ2-5, is NAGVMQNPRHLVRRRGQEARLRCSPMKGHSHVYWYRQLPEEGLKFMVYLQKENIIDESGMPKERFSAEFPKEGPSILRIQQVVRGDSAAYFCASSPQQGLETQYFGPGTRLLVL.

The chain links TRBV3-1 to TRBJ2-7; TCRdb's D call of TRBD1 is untestable without DNA. This CDR3 has 11 residues. Germline loops: CDR1 LGHDT, CDR2 YNNKEL (reference sequence). The chain's CDR3 is CASSRGQGRYF.

The gene calls are TRBV28 and TRBJ2-7. Germline loops: CDR1 MDHEN, CDR2 SYDVKM. This CDR3 is 12 amino acids long. The CDR3 region is CASSLLGYEQYF.

This chain uses TRBV12-3 or TRBV12-4 with TRBJ2-5; without DNA, the TCRdb call of TRBD2 cannot be checked. The CDR3 has 19 amino acids. The CDR3 protein is CASSPRTSGGTMPQETQYF.

This CDR3 reads CASSQDLAAGLNSPLHF. V is TRBV4-2 and J is TRBJ1-6. Germline CDR1 and CDR2: LGHNA and YNFKEQ. The CDR3 runs 17 residues.

The chain recombines TRBV28 with TRBJ2-3; TCRdb outputs TRBD1, but without DNA this stays unchecked. The CDR3 spans 12 residues. The germline gives CDR1 MDHEN, CDR2 SYDVKM. The CDR3 reads CASSVRADTQYF.

The chain is built from TRBV6-1 and TRBJ1-4; the TCRdb call, TRBD1, lacks DNA for checking. Germline V gene data show CDR1 as MNHNS and CDR2 as SASEGT. CDR3 length: 14 residues. CDR3 protein: CASSRGLEAEKLFF.

The chain has TRBV11-2 and TRBJ2-4. CDR1 is SGHAT and CDR2 is FQNNGV in the germline V gene. This CDR3 has 12 residues. CDR3 region: CASSPSQNIQYF.

J is TRBJ2-6 and V is TRBV19. The CDR3 spans 15 residues. From germline, CDR1 is LNHDA and CDR2 SQIVND (reference sequence). CDR3 amino acids: CASSMRYSGANVLTF.

This chain connects TRBV5-1 to TRBJ1-4. The germline V gene has CDR1 SGHRS and CDR2 YFSETQ. The CDR3 is made up of 18 amino acids. This CDR3 reads CASSLGPLQKATNEKLFF.

The gene calls are TRBV6-1 and TRBJ1-5; TCRdb indicates TRBD1, and absent DNA this call remains unverified. The CDR3 consists of 16 residues. CDR1 is MNHNS, CDR2 SASEGT, per germline. CDR3: CASSEGAGGGNQPQHF.

This CDR3 is CASSLVSTETQYF. V is TRBV11-3 and J is TRBJ2-5. The CDR3 sequence is 13 residues long. The germline CDR1 and CDR2 sequences are SGHNT and YENEEA.

The V gene is TRBV7-8, the J gene TRBJ1-5. The CDR3 has 15 residues. The germline CDR1 and CDR2 sequences are SGHVS and FQNEAQ. CDR3 in amino acids: CASSLARDFYQPQHF.

The CDR3 sequence: CASSYSNRGVYEQYF. This chain connects TRBV6-5 to TRBJ2-7; the TRBD1 assignment by TCRdb is unverifiable without DNA. Germline V gives CDR1 MNHEY, CDR2 SVGAGI. CDR3 length: 15 residues.

The chain couples TRBV20-1 to TRBJ1-6; TCRdb outputs TRBD1, but without DNA this stays unchecked. CDR3 length: 15 amino acids. Germline V gives CDR1 DFQATT, CDR2 SNEGSKA (reference sequence). The chain's CDR3 is CSASNPGHNNSPLHF.